This TCR beta chain was profiled in a study of cytomegalovirus exposure and HLA in healthy donors. Study conclusions and caveats: There were around 160 TCR beta chains listed as cytomegalovirus-associated. Subsequent analysis showed first-cohort TCR clusters tending to co-occur in around 130 validation repertoires. Most observed TCR sequences were rare, whereas some public TCRs were detected in many donors.

Sequencing used immunoSEQ multiplex PCR; TCRdb keeps in-frame clones, though not all of them. The data show 150,000 to 200,000 clones, approximately 89% seen once. Points on this clone: What it binds is not known.

The donors were members of the validation cohort comprising some 130 subjects, separate from the approximately 700-subject first cohort. Sequencing input: PBMCs. The origin of this receptor is a woman aged 18-35 years in good health and CMV-seropositive.

The CDR3 spells CASSAGDTMNTEAFF. The CDR3 coding sequence is TGTGCCAGCAGCGCCGGGGACACAATGAACACTGAAGCTTTCTTT. J is TRBJ1-1 and V is TRBV21-1; TRBD1 reflects the table's D call only, with no check against the DNA. TRBV21-1 corresponds to a pseudogene. The CDR3 totals 15 residues.